The rows below give T cell receptor beta chains drawn from one sample of a study of T cell responses to AZD1222 COVID-19 vaccine. Assay used: immunoSEQ multiplex PCR; TCRdb lists only in-frame clones, some missing. The sample records roughly 160,000 clones, over 75% being singletons. This material consisted of peripheral blood, taken 28 days after the second AZD1222 dose. The receptor set was obtained from an adult who received the AZD1222 COVID-19 vaccine. CDR3s include the opening cysteine and the closing phenylalanine or tryptophan. The order of the fields is CDR3 protein, CDR3 DNA, clone size, D gene, J gene, V gene. D genes are given only for firm matches. For some rows the clone size is stated as once, few or many, or as a class when expanded; others skip it.

CAWSVSQGGEQYF	TGTGCCTGGAGTGTCTCTCAGGGCGGCGAGCAGTACTTC	once	NA	TRBJ2-7	TRBV30
CASSLFDTEAFF	TGTGCCAGCAGCTTGTTCGACACTGAAGCTTTCTTT	NA	NA	TRBJ1-1	TRBV5-6
CASRAGTGFVEQYF	TGTGCCAGCAGGGCCGGGACAGGGTTTGTGGAGCAGTACTTC	once	TRBD1	TRBJ2-7	TRBV6-5
CASSLVRDSPLHF	TGCGCCAGCAGCTTGGTCAGGGATTCACCCCTCCACTTT	NA	NA	TRBJ1-6	TRBV5-1
CASSEWGSGNQPQHF	TGCGCCAGCAGTGAGTGGGGGTCCGGCAATCAGCCCCAGCATTTT	NA	NA	TRBJ1-5	TRBV10-2
CASSPGPQQNQPQHF	TGTGCCAGCAGCCCGGGGCCTCAGCAGAATCAGCCCCAGCATTTT	NA	NA	TRBJ1-5	TRBV7-9
CASTLVGALSYEQYF	TGTGCCAGCACCCTCGTCGGGGCCCTCTCCTACGAGCAGTACTTC	NA	NA	TRBJ2-7	TRBV6-5
CASSHLSTNEKLFF	TGTGCCAGCAGCCATCTTTCAACTAATGAAAAACTGTTTTTT	NA	NA	TRBJ1-4	TRBV7-9
CSAGGAGEQFF	TGCAGTGCGGGAGGGGCTGGGGAGCAGTTCTTC	NA	TRBD2	TRBJ2-1	TRBV20-1
CASGPTQPQHF	TGTGCCAGCGGGCCTACTCAGCCCCAGCATTTT	NA	NA	TRBJ1-5	TRBV2
CATSRGWGDDTEAFF	TGTGCCACCAGCAGAGGATGGGGCGACGACACTGAAGCTTTCTTT	NA	NA	TRBJ1-1	TRBV15
CASSYSGRGYEQYF	TGTGCCAGCAGTTACTCGGGGAGGGGCTACGAGCAGTACTTC	NA	TRBD2	TRBJ2-7	TRBV6-5
CASSSTQSDSTFYEQYF	TGTGCCAGCAGCTCTACCCAGTCGGACTCAACCTTCTACGAGCAGTACTTC	NA	NA	TRBJ2-7	TRBV7-9
CASSPGTVPLNTIYF	TGTGCCAGCAGCCCAGGGACAGTACCATTAAACACCATATATTTT	NA	TRBD1	TRBJ1-3	TRBV7-9
CASSLERGRREQFF	TGCGCCAGCAGCTTGGAGCGGGGGAGAAGAGAGCAGTTCTTC	NA	TRBD2	TRBJ2-1	TRBV5-1
CASSRTDTGELFF	TGTGCCAGCAGCAGAACCGACACCGGGGAGCTGTTTTTT	NA	NA	TRBJ2-2	TRBV14
CASSLLGGNTEAFF	TGTGCCAGCAGCCTTTTGGGAGGCAACACTGAAGCTTTCTTT	NA	NA	TRBJ1-1	TRBV14
CASSDSRGYGYTF	TGTGCCAGCAGTGACTCCAGGGGCTATGGCTACACCTTC	few	NA	TRBJ1-2	TRBV6-4
CASSIATDTQYF	TGTGCCAGTAGTATAGCTACAGATACGCAGTATTTT	NA	NA	TRBJ2-3	TRBV19
CASSQAGNQYF	TGTGCCAGCAGCCAGGCAGGGAACCAGTACTTC	NA	NA	TRBJ2-7	TRBV6-2/TRBV6-3
CASKLGGERENSPLHF	TGCGCCAGCAAGTTAGGGGGAGAAAGAGAAAATTCACCCCTCCACTTT	once	NA	TRBJ1-6	TRBV4-1
CAISGTNTEAFF	TGTGCCATCAGTGGGACGAACACTGAAGCTTTCTTT	few	NA	TRBJ1-1	TRBV10-3
CASSPDRFQETQYF	TGTGCCAGCAGTCCCGACAGATTCCAAGAGACCCAGTACTTC	NA	NA	TRBJ2-5	TRBV6-6
CAWTPGRYGYTF	TGTGCCTGGACCCCAGGGCGATATGGCTACACCTTC	NA	NA	TRBJ1-2	TRBV30
CASSLGLRTSGYNEQFF	TGTGCCAGCAGTTTGGGGCTGAGGACTAGCGGGTACAATGAGCAGTTCTTC	few	TRBD2	TRBJ2-1	TRBV27
CASSSRGVTEAFF	TGTGCCAGCAGCTCCAGGGGAGTCACTGAAGCTTTCTTT	NA	NA	TRBJ1-1	TRBV5-4
CASSDNTNQPQHF	TGTGCCAGCTCGGACAATACTAATCAGCCCCAGCATTTT	once	NA	TRBJ1-5	TRBV18
CASSLEEGAYYGYTF	TGTGCCAGCAGCTTAGAGGAGGGGGCGTACTATGGCTACACCTTC	few	TRBD1	TRBJ1-2	TRBV7-2
CASSPHQGSYGYTF	TGTGCCAGCAGCCCACATCAGGGGAGCTATGGCTACACCTTC	NA	NA	TRBJ1-2	TRBV7-2
CASRQNMNTEAFF	TGTGCCAGCAGGCAAAACATGAACACTGAAGCTTTCTTT	NA	NA	TRBJ1-1	TRBV7-2
CASSQRKGPDTQYF	TGTGCCAGCAGCCAAAGGAAGGGACCAGATACGCAGTATTTT	NA	NA	TRBJ2-3	TRBV11-3
CASSSRSGGVSYEQYF	TGCGCCAGCAGCTCGAGAAGCGGGGGGGTCTCCTACGAGCAGTACTTC	NA	TRBD2	TRBJ2-7	TRBV5-1
CASRGGGRTEAFF	TGTGCCAGCCGTGGGGGGGGGAGAACTGAAGCTTTCTTT	once	NA	TRBJ1-1	TRBV19
CASISGGQGSYEQYF	TGTGCCAGCATTTCGGGGGGACAAGGATCCTACGAGCAGTACTTC	NA	NA	TRBJ2-7	TRBV6-5
CASSAGGQGTDTQYF	TGTGCCAGCAGCGCGGGGGGACAGGGAACAGATACGCAGTATTTT	NA	NA	TRBJ2-3	TRBV11-3
CASSPDASYEQYF	TGTGCCAGCAGCCCCGACGCCTCCTACGAGCAGTACTTC	NA	NA	TRBJ2-7	TRBV7-9
CASTVGGGASEAFF	TGTGCCAGTACCGTAGGAGGGGGCGCGTCCGAAGCTTTCTTT	NA	TRBD1	TRBJ1-1	TRBV19
CASSPGQTGYGYTF	TGTGCCAGCAGTCCAGGACAGACTGGCTATGGCTACACCTTC	NA	NA	TRBJ1-2	TRBV6-6
CASSEGEFSTEAFF	TGTGCCAGCAGTGAAGGCGAGTTTTCCACTGAAGCTTTCTTT	few	NA	TRBJ1-1	TRBV6-1
CATSRGDGTGELFF	TGTGCCACCAGTCGAGGAGACGGCACCGGGGAGCTGTTTTTT	NA	NA	TRBJ2-2	TRBV24-1
CASSQEENTEAFF	TGTGCCAGCAGCCAAGAAGAGAACACTGAAGCTTTCTTT	NA	NA	TRBJ1-1	TRBV4-2
CASSSGGMDYGYTF	TGTGCCAGCAGTTCGGGGGGCATGGACTATGGCTACACCTTC	once	NA	TRBJ1-2	TRBV6-5
CASSSLAGVGNEQFF	TGTGCCAGCAGTTCGCTAGCGGGGGTTGGCAATGAGCAGTTCTTC	NA	TRBD2	TRBJ2-1	TRBV27
CASSPFVGGELFF	TGTGCCAGCAGCCCATTCGTCGGCGGGGAGCTGTTTTTT	NA	NA	TRBJ2-2	TRBV3-1/TRBV3-2
CASKQTGDSYNSPLHF	TGCGCCAGCAAACAGACGGGAGACTCCTATAATTCACCCCTCCACTTT	NA	NA	TRBJ1-6	TRBV5-1
CASSPPGGRNQPQHF	TGTGCCAGCAGCCCACCAGGGGGCCGCAATCAGCCCCAGCATTTT	NA	TRBD1	TRBJ1-5	TRBV5-6